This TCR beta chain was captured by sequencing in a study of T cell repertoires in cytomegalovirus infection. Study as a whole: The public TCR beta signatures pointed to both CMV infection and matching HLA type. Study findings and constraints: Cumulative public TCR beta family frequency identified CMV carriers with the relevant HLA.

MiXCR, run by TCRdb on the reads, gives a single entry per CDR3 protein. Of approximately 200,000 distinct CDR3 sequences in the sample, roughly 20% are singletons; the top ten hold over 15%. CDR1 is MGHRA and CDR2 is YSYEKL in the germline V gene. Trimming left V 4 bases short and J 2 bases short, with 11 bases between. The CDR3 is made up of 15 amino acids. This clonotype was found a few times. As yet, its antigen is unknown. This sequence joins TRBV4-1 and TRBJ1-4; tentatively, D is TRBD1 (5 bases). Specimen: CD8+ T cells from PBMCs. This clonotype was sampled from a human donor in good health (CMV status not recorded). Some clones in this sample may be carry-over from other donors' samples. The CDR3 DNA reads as TGCGCCAGCAGCCCCGAGGGGTTCACTAATGAAAAACTGTTTTTT. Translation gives CASSPEGFTNEKLFF.